This T cell receptor beta chain was sequenced in a study of blood T cell repertoires in COVID-19 (TCRdb year 2020). About the study as a whole: Samples covering the acute and convalescent phases of COVID-19 were provided by collaborators in the United States, Italy and Spain. The prospective study material was composed of cDNA or gDNA derived from T cells, B-cell-depleted T cells, or PBMCs. Subjects who had been exposed to COVID-19, were actively infected with it, or had recovered from it provided the deeply sampled blood TCRbeta repertoires that made up the dataset. A freely available public database, intended as a resource for researchers studying the immune response to SARS-CoV-2, is where the repertoires were released. The samples were drawn from two sources: the first 160 participants of the ongoing ImmuneRACE study, and some 1,300 subjects contributed by 6 global collaborators. A de-identified subject ID, COVID-19 status, age in years and sex were almost always included in the sample metadata. Where available, HLA class I and class II types were taken from metadata supplied by the sample provider and were not determined by assay-based typing.

Broad study findings and their caveats: The amount of clinical and demographic metadata varied by source and participant and was provided uncurated.

A remark on this clone: It lacks a known antigen. Base quality data are lacking; no much larger clone is found one base away.

One collaborating source in Seattle enrolled patients while the patients were actively infected and followed the patients over time throughout the course of disease. Collaborating institutions collected whole blood in K2EDTA tubes following their own protocols. For TCRbeta analysis, collaborators shipped samples in one of three forms: frozen whole blood, isolated PBMCs, or DNA extracted from either of those sample types. TCRbeta CDR3 regions were amplified from genomic DNA using the immunoSEQ Assay, a bias-controlled multiplex PCR. On the study's bioinformatics: The number of nucleated cells in each sample was estimated by amplification of reference gene primers within the assay. Sequence reads were collapsed and filtered to measure the absolute abundance of every unique TCRbeta CDR3 rearrangement. For each sample, productive Simpson clonality was calculated as the square root of Simpson's diversity index across productive rearrangements. Entries here come from immuneACCESS through TCRdb and include only in-frame sequences with V and J called. Some clones fail to appear in such tables; in the studies checked, an unresolved V gene covers under half of the shortfall, and the cause of the remainder is unknown. D and trimming come from the DNA, and the V and J calls and clone size come from that table. The sample table records 450,000 or so clones; roughly 90% of these occur just once. The ten largest account for 0.7% to 0.85% of the sample.

The cysteine opens and the phenylalanine closes a CDR3 of 16 amino acids. Solely the CDR3 DNA is kept, with 48 bases framed from the first base. The germline V gene provides CDR1 SQVTM and CDR2 ANQGSEA. Relative to germline, V is missing 5 bases and J is missing 4 bases, with 11 bases of the junction outside any gene match. The origin of this receptor is a man in his late teens or twenties with COVID-19, enrolled during active disease. Sequencing used peripheral blood. The chain is made from TRBV29-1 and TRBJ1-2, and 12 bases in between align with TRBD1. The CDR3 amino acid sequence is: CSVLGTGGEGIYGYTF. The DNA reads as follows: TGCAGCGTTTTGGGGACAGGGGGCGAAGGTATCTATGGCTACACCTTC.